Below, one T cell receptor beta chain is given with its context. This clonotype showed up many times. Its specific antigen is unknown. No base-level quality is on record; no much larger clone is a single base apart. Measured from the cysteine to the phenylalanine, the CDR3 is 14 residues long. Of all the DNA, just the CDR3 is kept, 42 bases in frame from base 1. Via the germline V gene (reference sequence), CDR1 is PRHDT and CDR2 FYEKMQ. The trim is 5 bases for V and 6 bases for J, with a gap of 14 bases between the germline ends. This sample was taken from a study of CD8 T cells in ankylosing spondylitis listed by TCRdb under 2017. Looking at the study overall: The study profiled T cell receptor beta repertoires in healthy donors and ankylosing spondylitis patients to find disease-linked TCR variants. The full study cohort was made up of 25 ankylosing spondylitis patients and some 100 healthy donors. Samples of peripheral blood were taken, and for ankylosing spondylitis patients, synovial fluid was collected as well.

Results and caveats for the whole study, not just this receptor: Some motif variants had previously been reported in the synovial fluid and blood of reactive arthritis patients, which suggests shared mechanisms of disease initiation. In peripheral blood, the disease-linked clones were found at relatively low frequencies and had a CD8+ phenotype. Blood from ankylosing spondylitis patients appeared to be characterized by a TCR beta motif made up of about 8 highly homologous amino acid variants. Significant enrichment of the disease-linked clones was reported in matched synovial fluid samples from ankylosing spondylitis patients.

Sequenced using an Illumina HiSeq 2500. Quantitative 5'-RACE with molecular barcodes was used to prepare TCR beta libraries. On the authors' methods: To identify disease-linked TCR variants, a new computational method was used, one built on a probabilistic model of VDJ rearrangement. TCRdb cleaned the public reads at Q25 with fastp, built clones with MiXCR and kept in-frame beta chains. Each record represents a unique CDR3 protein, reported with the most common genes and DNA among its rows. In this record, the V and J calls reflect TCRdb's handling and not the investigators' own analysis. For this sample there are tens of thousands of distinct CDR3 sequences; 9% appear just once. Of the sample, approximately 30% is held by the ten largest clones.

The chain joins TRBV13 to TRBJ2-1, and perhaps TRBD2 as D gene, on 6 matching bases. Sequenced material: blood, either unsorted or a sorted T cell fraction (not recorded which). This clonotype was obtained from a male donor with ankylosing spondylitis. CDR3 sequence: CASSQEGTVNEQFF. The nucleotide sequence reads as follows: TGTGCCAGCAGCCAGGAGGGTACGGTCAATGAGCAGTTCTTC.